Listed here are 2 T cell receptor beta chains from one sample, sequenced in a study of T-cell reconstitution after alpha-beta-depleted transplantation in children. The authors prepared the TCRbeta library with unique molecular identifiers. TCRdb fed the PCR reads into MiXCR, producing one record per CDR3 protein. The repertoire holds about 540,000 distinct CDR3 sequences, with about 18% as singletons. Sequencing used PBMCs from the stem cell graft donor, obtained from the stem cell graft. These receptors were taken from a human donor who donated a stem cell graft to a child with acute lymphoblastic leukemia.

CDR3 bases: TGTGCCAGCAGGACACAGGTAACGAACACTGAAGCTTTCTTT. Its translation is CASRTQVTNTEAFF. The chain has TRBV6-1 and TRBJ1-1; D possibly corresponds to TRBD1 (5 bases). The CDR3 runs 14 residues. Per germline, CDR1 MNHNS and CDR2 SASEGT. V lost 6 bases and J 1 base, leaving 12 bases between the germline ends.

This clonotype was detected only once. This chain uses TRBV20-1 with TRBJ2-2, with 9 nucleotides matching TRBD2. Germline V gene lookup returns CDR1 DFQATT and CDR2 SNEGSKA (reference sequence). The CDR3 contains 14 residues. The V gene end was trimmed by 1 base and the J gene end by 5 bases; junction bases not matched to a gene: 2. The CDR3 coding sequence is TGCAGTGCTAGAGTGAGCGGGAGGACCGGGGAGCTGTTTTTT. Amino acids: CSARVSGRTGELFF.